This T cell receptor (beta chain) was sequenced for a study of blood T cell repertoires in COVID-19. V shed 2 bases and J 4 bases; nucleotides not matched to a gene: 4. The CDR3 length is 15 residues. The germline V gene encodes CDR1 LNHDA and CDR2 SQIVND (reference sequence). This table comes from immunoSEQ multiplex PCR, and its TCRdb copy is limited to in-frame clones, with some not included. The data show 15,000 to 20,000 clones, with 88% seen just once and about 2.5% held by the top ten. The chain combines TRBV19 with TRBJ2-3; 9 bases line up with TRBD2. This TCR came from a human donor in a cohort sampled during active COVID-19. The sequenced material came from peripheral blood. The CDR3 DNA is TGTGCCAGTAGTATAAGGGCGGGGGGGCCAGATACGCAGTATTTT. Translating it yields CASSIRAGGPDTQYF. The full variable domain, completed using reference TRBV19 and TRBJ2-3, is DGGITQSPKYLFRKEGQNVTLSCEQNLNHDAMYWYRQDPGQGLRLIYYSQIVNDFQKGDIAEGYSVSREKKESFPLTVTSAQKNPTAFYLCASSIRAGGPDTQYFGPGTRLTVL.